A selection of T cell receptor beta chains follows, all from one sample in a study of OX40 agonist ivuxolimab in advanced cancers. This table comes from immunoSEQ multiplex PCR, and its TCRdb copy is limited to in-frame clones, with some not included. The table lists about 80,000 clones, approximately 91% of them singletons. Specimen: CD4+ or CD8+ T cells sorted from blood, collected in a trial of the OX40 agonist ivuxolimab. The receptors shown here come from an adult with an advanced solid tumor such as melanoma, head and neck, liver or kidney cancer. The CDR3 runs from the conserved cysteine through the conserved F or W. Each record gives: D gene, clone size, V gene, J gene, CDR3 DNA, CDR3 protein. A D gene is named only where the DNA matches it firmly. Clone size is given for some rows only: seen once, a few or many times, or a class if the clone is expanded.

>TRBD1|few|TRBV6-1|TRBJ2-3
TGTGCCAGCAGTGAAGGGACAGGGGAGGCAGATACGCAGTATTTT
CASSEGTGEADTQYF
>-|-|TRBV6-5|TRBJ1-3
TGTGCCAGCAGTGAAGCCGTTGGAAACACCATATATTTT
CASSEAVGNTIYF
>TRBD2|-|TRBV4-2|TRBJ2-5
TGTGCCAGCAGCCAAGATTGGCTAGCGGGAGCAGAGACCCAGTACTTC
CASSQDWLAGAETQYF
>-|once|TRBV15|TRBJ1-1
TGTGCCACCAGTGCGCGGGGGGTCACTGAAGCTTTCTTT
CATSARGVTEAFF
>-|-|TRBV7-3|TRBJ2-3
TGTGCCAGCAGCTTAGTCCCGGGAGAAGATACGCAGTATTTT
CASSLVPGEDTQYF
>-|-|TRBV5-1|TRBJ1-3
TGCGCCAGCAGCTTGGGGGCAGGGATAGGGTCTGGAAACACCATATATTTT
CASSLGAGIGSGNTIYF
>-|-|TRBV27|TRBJ1-1
TGTGCCAGCAGACGCGGACCTCACACTGAAGCTTTCTTT
CASRRGPHTEAFF
>-|once|TRBV30|TRBJ2-7
TGTGCCTGGAGTCTAGGGAAGTACGAGCAGTACTTC
CAWSLGKYEQYF
>-|-|TRBV29-1|TRBJ2-1
TGCAGCGTTGACCGCGAGGAGCAGTTCTTC
CSVDREEQFF
>TRBD1|-|TRBV6-6|TRBJ1-2
TGTGCCAGCCGCCGTTTGGGACAGGGAGGTGGCTACACCTTC
CASRRLGQGGGYTF
>-|-|TRBV28|TRBJ1-1
TGTGCCAGCAGTCCCCGTAAGGCCCTCCTTCCTCCTGAAGCTTTCTTT
CASSPRKALLPPEAFF
>-|-|TRBV27|TRBJ1-5
TGTGCCAGCAGGAGGCGGGGCGCGGTAGAGGTCAATAGCAATCAGCCCCAGCATTTT
CASRRRGAVEVNSNQPQHF
>-|-|TRBV9|TRBJ1-1
TGTGCCAGCAGCGATATAATGGACACTGAAGCTTTCTTT
CASSDIMDTEAFF
>TRBD2|-|TRBV27|TRBJ2-7
TGTGCCAGCAGTTTATCCCAGCGGGGTTTCTCCTACGAGCAGTACTTC
CASSLSQRGFSYEQYF
>-|-|TRBV19|TRBJ2-1
TGTGCCAGTAGTTATTACCCGACGAATGAGCAGTTCTTC
CASSYYPTNEQFF
>-|-|TRBV30|TRBJ1-1
TGTGCCTGGAGAAGGGGAAGCACTGAAGCTTTCTTT
CAWRRGSTEAFF
>-|-|TRBV28|TRBJ2-7
TGTGCCAGCAGGAGGGACCGCTACGAGCAGTACTTC
CASRRDRYEQYF
>-|-|TRBV19|TRBJ1-1
TGTGCCAGTAGTATAGTTGCTAGGGGCACTGAAGCTTTCTTT
CASSIVARGTEAFF
>TRBD2|-|TRBV7-9|TRBJ2-2
TGTGCCAGCAGCCGACTAGCGGGAGCCGGGGAGCTGTTTTTT
CASSRLAGAGELFF
>-|-|TRBV9|TRBJ1-1
TGTGCCAGCAGCGTAGTCTCGGGGGCCACTGAAGCTTTCTTT
CASSVVSGATEAFF
>-|once|TRBV12-5|TRBJ1-1
TGTGCTAGTGGTTTGGTACCGGGAACCCTGGCCGAGGTGACTGAAGCTTTCTTT
CASGLVPGTLAEVTEAFF
>TRBD1|once|TRBV29-1|TRBJ2-4
TGCAGCGTCATCGGGACAGACCATAACATTCAGTACTTC
CSVIGTDHNIQYF
>-|-|TRBV27|TRBJ1-2
TGTGCCAGCAGTTTACACGGGACGGGAATCAACGGCTACACCTTC
CASSLHGTGINGYTF
>TRBD1|-|TRBV5-5|TRBJ1-5
TGTGCCAGCAGCTCGGGACAGGGGGCTTTCAATCAGCCCCAGCATTTT
CASSSGQGAFNQPQHF
>TRBD2|few|TRBV11-3|TRBJ2-3
TGTGCCAGCAGCTTTTTCAGTGCACCTAGCGGGAGTGGAGGGGATACGCAGTATTTT
CASSFFSAPSGSGGDTQYF
>TRBD2|-|TRBV19|TRBJ2-1
TGTGCCAGTAGTAGCGGGACTAGTGAGTATGAGCAGTTCTTC
CASSSGTSEYEQFF
>-|-|TRBV2|TRBJ2-6
TGTGCCAGCAGTCTTTATCTCTCTGGGGCCAACGTCCTGACTTTC
CASSLYLSGANVLTF
>-|-|TRBV27|TRBJ1-4
TGTGCCAGTAAGGGGGGAGGAGAAAAACTGTTTTTT
CASKGGGEKLFF
>-|-|TRBV4-1|TRBJ2-2
TGCGCCAGCAGCCGAGGGAACAGGGTAGTCACCGGGGAGCTGTTTTTT
CASSRGNRVVTGELFF
>-|few|TRBV28|TRBJ1-5
TGTGCCAGCAGTTTAGTAGGATTTAGCAATCAGCCCCAGCATTTT
CASSLVGFSNQPQHF
>TRBD1|-|TRBV5-1|TRBJ1-4
TGCGCCAGCAGCTTCGGGACAGGGGTTGAAAAACTGTTTTTT
CASSFGTGVEKLFF
>TRBD1|-|TRBV13|TRBJ1-1
TGTGCCAGCAGCCCGGGACAGGGGAACACTGAAGCTTTCTTT
CASSPGQGNTEAFF